The 24 T cell receptor beta chains below come from one sample, sequenced in a study of blood T cell repertoires in COVID-19. Libraries were prepared by immunoSEQ multiplex PCR; TCRdb keeps only in-frame clonotypes and omits some of them. The table lists approximately 50,000 clones, around 92% of them singletons, with under 5.5% in the top ten. Material: peripheral blood. These receptor sequences come from a man aged 45-65 years with active COVID-19.

The rearrangement links TRBV5-1 to TRBJ2-7, with D maybe TRBD1 (5 bases). The CDR3 runs 15 residues. The germline V gene encodes CDR1 SGHRS and CDR2 YFSETQ. Trimming took off 0 bases at V and 0 bases at J, with 10 bases between the two ends. The chain's CDR3 is CASSLGQGLSYEQYF. Written as DNA, the CDR3 is TGCGCCAGCAGCTTGGGGCAGGGCCTCTCCTACGAGCAGTACTTC.

The chain has TRBV4-3 and TRBJ2-4; the D gene is possibly TRBD1 (6 bases). The V gene lost 4 bases and the J gene lost 0 bases, with 10 bases spanning the gap. Germline values: CDR1 LGHNA, CDR2 YSLEER. CDR3 length: 15 residues. For the CDR3, the DNA is TGCGCCAGCAGCCCGGGACACATAGCCAAAAACATTCAGTACTTC. Protein sequence: CASSPGHIAKNIQYF.

The chain is built from TRBV19 and TRBJ2-1, with 7 bases identical to TRBD2. V dropped 10 bases and J dropped 6; count of bases not matched to a gene: 9. Per germline, CDR1 LNHDA and CDR2 SQIVND (reference sequence). CDR3 length: 13 residues. The CDR3 coding sequence is TGTGCCACCGGACTAGAAGGGCCCAATGAGCAGTTCTTC. It is translated as CATGLEGPNEQFF.

J is TRBJ1-2 and V is TRBV28, with 8 bases matching TRBD1. The CDR3 length is 12 residues. The J segment lost 4 bases and the V segment lost 8 bases, leaving 3 bases of the junction unmatched. Germline V gene lookup returns CDR1 MDHEN and CDR2 SYDVKM. As DNA, the CDR3 is TGTGCCAGCCGGACAGGGACCTATGGCTACACCTTC. This encodes CASRTGTYGYTF.

In its sample, this clone was seen once. The chain uses TRBV19 and TRBJ2-3; TRBD2 matches at 13 bases. In germline, CDR1 is LNHDA, CDR2 SQIVND (reference sequence). Unmatched junction bases numbered 5, after V lost 3 bases and J lost 5 bases. The CDR3 spans 16 residues. This CDR3 is CASSIRTSGSVDTQYF. CDR3 DNA sequence: TGTGCCAGTAGTATTAGGACTAGCGGGAGCGTAGATACGCAGTATTTT.

The gene calls are TRBV27 and TRBJ2-7, with 14 bases fitting TRBD2. J was trimmed by 2 bases and V by 5 bases; bases with no gene match: 2. The CDR3 sequence is 15 residues long. CDR1 is MNHEY and CDR2 is SMNVEV in the germline V gene (reference sequence). CDR3 nucleotides: TGTGCCAGCAGTGGGACTAGCGGGGGACCCTACGAGCAGTACTTC. It codes for CASSGTSGGPYEQYF.

V and J are TRBV19 and TRBJ2-3, with D tentatively TRBD2 (7 bases). The CDR3 loop spans 15 amino acids. With 5 bases removed from V and 8 bases from J, the gap between germline ends came to 20 bases. The germline V gene encodes CDR1 LNHDA and CDR2 SQIVND (reference sequence). This chain's CDR3 is CASSRGAARLGTQYF. CDR3 nucleotide sequence: TGTGCCAGTAGTCGGGGGGCGGCGAGATTGGGTACGCAGTATTTT. The whole variable domain, remainder taken from reference TRBV19 and TRBJ2-3, is DGGITQSPKYLFRKEGQNVTLSCEQNLNHDAMYWYRQDPGQGLRLIYYSQIVNDFQKGDIAEGYSVSREKKESFPLTVTSAQKNPTAFYLCASSRGAARLGTQYFGPGTRLTVL.

This chain links TRBV2 with TRBJ2-2, with D perhaps matching TRBD2 (6 bases). The CDR3 runs to 14 residues. V was cut by 6 bases and J by 0 bases, with 8 bases left in between. Germline CDR1 and CDR2: SNHLY and FYNNEI. The DNA for the CDR3 is TGTGCCAGCAGATTAGCGGCGAACACCGGGGAGCTGTTTTTT. It translates to CASRLAANTGELFF. The full variable domain, with the rest looked up from reference TRBV2 and TRBJ2-2, is EPEVTQTPSHQVTQMGQEVILRCVPISNHLYFYWYRQILGQKVEFLVSFYNNEISEKSEIFDDQFSVERPDGSNFTLKIRSTKLEDSAMYFCASRLAANTGELFFGEGSRLTVL.

The genes are TRBV3-1 (or the pseudogene TRBV3-2) and TRBJ1-2; D perhaps matches TRBD1 (5 bases). CDR3 length equals 13 residues. Germline V gene data show CDR1 as LGHDT and CDR2 as YNNKEL (reference sequence). Between the trimmed V and J ends, which lost 1 base and 4 bases, there was a span of 7 bases. The CDR3 reads CASSQGQTYGYTF. In nucleotides, the CDR3 is TGTGCCAGCAGCCAAGGACAGACCTATGGCTACACCTTC.

The genes are TRBV10-2 and TRBJ2-7; D call uncertain. The CDR3 sequence is 13 residues long. The germline V and J ends were trimmed by 7 bases and 3 bases, with 13 bases remaining between them. Germline V gives CDR1 WSHSY, CDR2 SAAADI. This CDR3 reads CASNPDNLYEQYF. In DNA form, the CDR3 reads TGCGCCAGCAACCCCGACAACCTCTACGAGCAGTACTTC.

The gene calls are TRBV7-3 and TRBJ2-7; 10 bases match TRBD2. Losses at the gene ends were 5 bases for V and 6 bases for J; bases not matched to a gene: 7. CDR1 is SGHTA and CDR2 is FQGTGA in the germline V gene. The CDR3 consists of 14 residues. The CDR3 is CASSMGLARGEQYF. In DNA form, the CDR3 reads TGTGCCAGCAGCATGGGACTAGCGCGGGGCGAGCAGTACTTC.

This chain connects TRBV7-6 to TRBJ1-4; 8 bases map to TRBD1. Germline V gene data show CDR1 as SGHVS and CDR2 as FNYEAQ. The V segment lost 3 bases and the J segment 5 bases; nucleotides outside the gene matches: 5. The CDR3 consists of 15 residues. The CDR3 protein is CASSLQGAGNEKLFF. For the CDR3, the DNA is TGTGCCAGCAGCTTGCAGGGGGCGGGAAATGAAAAACTGTTTTTT.

Of note for this clone: Mismatch with germline at one junction end may stem from a read error. The rearrangement joins TRBV3-1 (or the pseudogene TRBV3-2) to TRBJ2-1, with TRBD2 identical over 8 bases. Per the germline V gene, CDR1 is LGHDT and CDR2 is YNNKEL (reference sequence). CDR3 length: 19 residues. The CDR3 here is CASSKDLRPAGGSYNEQFF. CDR3 bases: TGTGCCAGCAGCAAAGATCTCCGACCGGCGGGGGGCTCCTACAATGAGCAGTTCTTC.

The V gene is TRBV2, the J gene TRBJ2-7, with a possible D match to TRBD2 (5 bases). The CDR3 is 11 residues long. Trimming stripped 5 bases from V and 7 bases from J, with 9 bases between. CDR1 is SNHLY and CDR2 is FYNNEI in the germline V gene. The CDR3: CASSYSGEQYF. As DNA, the CDR3 is TGTGCCAGCAGTTATTCGGGGGAGCAGTACTTC.

Points on this clone: The junction departs from germline at one end; a sequencing error may be responsible. The sample has other DNA sequences that encode this CDR3 too. The genes are TRBV6-5 and TRBJ1-5; D unclear. Per the germline V gene, CDR1 is MNHEY and CDR2 is SVGAGI. The CDR3 totals 12 residues. The CDR3 region is CASGEGNQPQHF. The CDR3 nucleotides are TGTGCCAGCGGGGAGGGCAATCAACCCCAGCATTTT.

The table lists this clone with a count of one. This rearrangement joins TRBV3-1 (or the pseudogene TRBV3-2) to TRBJ1-5; no definite D call. Trimming pared 1 base from V and 4 bases from J, leaving 8 bases between. The CDR3 length is 14 residues. Germline V gene lookup returns CDR1 LGHDT and CDR2 YNNKEL (reference sequence). For the CDR3, the DNA is TGTGCCAGCAGCCAAGCTGGGAGGAATCAGCCCCAGCATTTT. As protein: CASSQAGRNQPQHF.

This sequence joins TRBV4-3 and TRBJ2-7; tentative D call: TRBD2 (7 bases). The V gene's germline CDR1 is LGHNA and CDR2 YSLEER. The CDR3 contains 16 residues. Trimming shortened V by 0 bases and J by 0 bases, and 12 bases separated the two germline ends. The CDR3 nucleotides read TGCGCCAGCAGCCAAGACGCGGGGGCGACCTCCTACGAGCAGTACTTC. This codes for CASSQDAGATSYEQYF.

The chain joins TRBV18 to TRBJ2-1, with D possibly TRBD2 on 6 matching bases. The V and J ends lost 3 bases and 4 bases respectively, with 16 bases between them. The CDR3 length is 16 residues. Germline assignment: CDR1 KGHSH and CDR2 LQKENI. The CDR3 DNA sequence: TGTGCCAGCTCACCCCGAGGGCAGGGAGGATACAATGAGCAGTTCTTC. Translating gives CASSPRGQGGYNEQFF.

The V call is TRBV12-3 or TRBV12-4, the J call TRBJ2-7; D perhaps matches TRBD1 (6 bases). The CDR3 extends over 13 amino acids. Trimming removed 4 bases at V and 2 bases at J, with 9 bases between. CDR3 in DNA: TGTGCCAGCAGTTGGGACACAACCTACGAGCAGTACTTC. Residues: CASSWDTTYEQYF.

The J gene is TRBJ1-6, the V gene TRBV7-2; 7 bases are shared with TRBD1. In germline, CDR1 is SGHTA, CDR2 FQGNSA. The CDR3 has 13 residues. The J segment lost 7 bases and the V segment lost 4 bases, leaving 1 base of the junction unmatched. The CDR3 protein is CASSWDRNSPLHF. The CDR3 coding sequence is TGTGCCAGCAGCTGGGACAGAAATTCACCCCTCCACTTT.

This rearrangement joins TRBV2 to TRBJ2-5; TRBD2 matches 15 bases. CDR1 is SNHLY and CDR2 is FYNNEI in the germline V gene. The junction had 7 bases not matched to a gene; V was cut back by 6 bases and J by 5 bases. The CDR3 runs 16 residues. Here the CDR3 reads CASSSGLAGGGETQYF. CDR3 DNA sequence: TGTGCCAGCAGCTCGGGACTAGCGGGAGGCGGTGAGACCCAGTACTTC. Full variable domain (remainder filled in from reference TRBV2 and TRBJ2-5): EPEVTQTPSHQVTQMGQEVILRCVPISNHLYFYWYRQILGQKVEFLVSFYNNEISEKSEIFDDQFSVERPDGSNFTLKIRSTKLEDSAMYFCASSSGLAGGGETQYFGPGTRLLVL.

As to this clone: No conserved phenylalanine or tryptophan ends this CDR3, so it is likely a read error. The DNA is left out, because the CDR3 cannot be placed on it with certainty; the CDR3 is given as TCRdb lists it. The rearrangement links TRBV5-6 to TRBJ1-2. The CDR3 has 9 amino acids, counting both end residues. The germline V gene encodes CDR1 SGHDT and CDR2 YYEEEE. CDR3 region: CASSPGLKG.

V usage is TRBV18 and J usage is TRBJ2-4; 8 bases align to TRBD1. Per germline, CDR1 KGHSH and CDR2 LQKENI. The CDR3 length is 16 residues. Trimming removed 3 bases from V and 7 bases from J; junction bases left unmatched: 11. This chain's CDR3 is CASSPGTGLRRNIQYF. The CDR3 DNA is TGTGCCAGCTCACCCGGGACAGGTCTTCGAAGGAACATTCAGTACTTC.

This chain uses TRBV5-1 with TRBJ2-7; 8 bases are a match to TRBD1. Germline CDR1 is SGHRS and CDR2 is YFSETQ. The V segment lost 4 bases and the J segment 5 bases; nucleotides outside the gene matches: 5. CDR3 size: 13 residues. The CDR3 region is CASSVDRENEQYF. The CDR3 coding sequence is TGCGCCAGCAGCGTGGACAGGGAGAACGAGCAGTACTTC.